This T cell receptor (beta chain) was sequenced during a study of cytomegalovirus exposure and HLA in healthy donors. Findings and caveats of the study: HLA alleles showed associations with 16,951 TCR beta sequences in a later analysis, at a 0.05 false discovery rate.

Trimming shortened V by 2 bases and J by 6 bases, and 8 bases separated the two germline ends. The CDR3 covers 12 residues. Germline values: CDR1 SGHTA, CDR2 FQGNSA. A note on this clone: What it recognizes is unknown.

A multiplex PCR was run with 60 Vbeta primers and 13 Jbeta primers. The protocol was immunoSEQ multiplex PCR, while the TCRdb copy is restricted to in-frame clones and leaves out a portion. The sample has 150,000 to 200,000 clones, around 80% seen once. V gene TRBV7-2 combines with J gene TRBJ2-7; perhaps TRBD2 as D (6 bases). This receptor was taken from a woman aged 40 to 55 in good health and CMV-seropositive. Sequenced material: PBMCs. Here the CDR3 reads CASSLYGGEQYF. The CDR3 DNA reads as TGTGCCAGCAGCTTATACGGGGGCGAGCAGTACTTC.